This paragraph covers one T cell receptor beta chain sequence. The antigen is undetermined. The sample comes from a study of siplizumab effects on memory and regulatory T cells. Findings and caveats of the study: The Treg-derived share of mappable alloreactive CD4+ clones averaged roughly 69% with siplizumab and 25% to 30% in controls. Poor capture below about 10^-5 frequency left most alloreactive clones unmapped to unstimulated subsets.

The CDR3 runs 14 residues. CDR1 and CDR2 from the germline V gene are MNHNS and SASEGT. V was trimmed by 7 bases and J by 1 base, leaving 11 bases between them. Sequencing was performed with immunoSEQ multiplex PCR; in TCRdb, only in-frame clones are kept and a portion is missing. The data show some 100,000 clones, around 95% seen once. This chain connects TRBV6-1 to TRBJ1-5, with D perhaps matching TRBD1 (5 bases). The TCR originated in a human donor in good health. Sequencing was carried out using non-Treg CD4+ T cells sorted from blood. The CDR3 here is CASMGRGSNQPQHF. For the CDR3, the DNA is TGTGCCAGCATGGGACGGGGGAGCAATCAGCCCCAGCATTTT.